The 14 T cell receptor beta chains in this list originate from one sample, sequenced in a study of shared clonotypes between healthy human individuals. Sequencing was performed with immunoSEQ multiplex PCR; in TCRdb, only in-frame clones are kept and a portion is missing. The sample shows under 300,000 clones, 65% of them seen only once. Sample: memory CD4+ T cells sorted from blood. The subset was: CD45RA-negative fraction. The receptors derive from a man under 40 in good health.

The chain uses TRBV2 and TRBJ2-1; tentatively, D is TRBD1 (6 bases). V lost 11 bases to trimming and J lost 9 bases, with 26 bases between them. Germline CDR1 is SNHLY and CDR2 is FYNNEI. This CDR3 spans 15 amino acids. CDR3 coding DNA: TGTGCCTGTATTTACGGGACAAGTTACGTAGGTGAGCAGTTCTTC. This encodes CACIYGTSYVGEQFF.

This clone was detected a few times. V gene TRBV6-1 combines with J gene TRBJ1-5; D gene ambiguous. Trimming stripped 10 bases from V and 4 bases from J, with 11 bases between. Germline-derived CDR1 and CDR2 are MNHNS and SASEGT. This CDR3 is 12 amino acids long. The CDR3 here is CATRDANQPQHF. In DNA, the CDR3 is TGTGCCACCCGGGATGCAAATCAGCCCCAGCATTTT.

As concerns this clone: Other nucleotide sequences from this sample produce the same CDR3. The chain uses TRBV6-1 and TRBJ2-5, with TRBD2 identical over 11 bases. The ends lost 8 bases at V and 2 bases at J; junction bases unmatched: 7. Per the germline V gene, CDR1 is MNHNS and CDR2 is SASEGT. CDR3 length equals 15 residues. The CDR3 sequence is CASPPGLAVQETQYF. The DNA of the CDR3 is TGTGCCAGCCCGCCGGGACTAGCGGTACAAGAGACCCAGTACTTC.

V and J are TRBV9 and TRBJ2-3; 10 nucleotides line up with TRBD2. This CDR3 contains 16 residues. Germline assignment: CDR1 SGDLS and CDR2 YYNGEE. The V segment lost 0 bases and the J segment 4 bases; nucleotides outside the gene matches: 5. CDR3 DNA sequence: TGTGCCAGCAGCGTAGCAGCGGGAGGGACGGCAGATACGCAGTATTTT. It is translated as CASSVAAGGTADTQYF.

The genes are TRBV4-1 and TRBJ1-2; D gene unclear. CDR1 is MGHRA, CDR2 YSYEKL, per germline. The ends were cut back, 0 bases at V and 3 bases at J, with 8 bases in the middle. This CDR3 contains 14 residues. The CDR3 spells CASSQDGRDYGYTF. As DNA, the CDR3 is TGCGCCAGCAGCCAAGATGGCCGGGACTATGGCTACACCTTC.

The chain couples TRBV11-2 to TRBJ2-6; a possible D gene is TRBD1 (6 bases). Germline-derived CDR1 and CDR2 are SGHAT and FQNNGV. CDR3 length equals 15 residues. V was trimmed by 6 bases and J by 0 bases, leaving 9 bases between them. Written as DNA, the CDR3 is TGTGCCAGCAGTTTGGACAGCTCTGGGGCCAACGTCCTGACTTTC. Residues: CASSLDSSGANVLTF.

The V gene is TRBV5-1, the J gene TRBJ2-7, with 13 bases lining up with TRBD2. CDR1 SGHRS and CDR2 YFSETQ come from the germline V gene. This CDR3 has 17 amino acids. J gave up 5 bases and V 4 bases, and 12 bases lay outside the gene matches. The CDR3 coding sequence is TGCGCCAGCAGCAGGACTAGCGGGAGTATGCTGCTGGACGAGCAGTACTTC. It is translated as CASSRTSGSMLLDEQYF.

This clone came up a few times. The rearrangement links TRBV27 to TRBJ1-5; D uncertain. Deletions cut 6 bases from V and 0 bases from J, with 9 bases between. CDR1 MNHEY and CDR2 SMNVEV come from the germline V gene (reference sequence). The CDR3 runs 14 residues. The CDR3 bases are TGTGCCAGCAGGCCCCCAAATAGCAATCAGCCCCAGCATTTT. It encodes CASRPPNSNQPQHF.

This clone was recorded once. CDR3 in DNA: TGTGCCATCAGGTCGGTTGGGCCCTCGGTAACTGAAGCTTTCTTT. It translates to CAIRSVGPSVTEAFF. The chain links TRBV10-3 to TRBJ1-1, with D unclear. CDR3 size: 15 residues. V lost 6 bases and J 5 bases, leaving 19 bases between the germline ends. CDR1 ENHRY and CDR2 SYGVKD come from the germline V gene.

The rearrangement links TRBV21-1 to TRBJ2-7. TRBV21-1 is noted as a pseudogene. This CDR3 has 12 amino acids. The DNA for the CDR3 is TGTGCCAGCAGCAAAGGGGCCTACGAGCAGTACTTC. Translating it yields CASSKGAYEQYF.

This clone showed up many times. The chain employs TRBV10-3 and TRBJ2-3; TRBD2 agrees at 8 bases. V shed 8 bases and J 3 bases; nucleotides not matched to a gene: 1. Germline V CDR1 and CDR2: ENHRY, SYGVKD. The CDR3 has 12 residues. The CDR3 is CAIASGTDTQYF. DNA for the CDR3: TGTGCCATCGCTAGCGGGACAGATACGCAGTATTTT.

The rearrangement joins TRBV14 to TRBJ2-6; the D gene is possibly TRBD2 (6 bases). Germline V CDR1 and CDR2: SGHDN, FVKESK. The CDR3 is 17 residues long. Deletions cut 3 bases from V and 1 base from J, with 13 bases between. CDR3 nucleotide sequence: TGTGCCAGCAGCCAGGATCCGGCGGGGTCTGGGGCCAACGTCCTGACTTTC. Its protein is CASSQDPAGSGANVLTF.

Worth noting for this clone: Different DNA sequences within this sample yield the same CDR3. The chain links TRBV4-1 to TRBJ1-2; D uncertain. The CDR3 length is 13 residues. Trimming removed 3 bases from V and 1 base from J, with 6 bases in between. The germline V gene has CDR1 MGHRA and CDR2 YSYEKL. CDR3 nucleotides: TGCGCCAGCAGCCACGGGGATAACTATGGCTACACCTTC. This sequence encodes CASSHGDNYGYTF.

The V and J genes are TRBV5-5 and TRBJ2-2, with 7 bases aligning to TRBD1. The ends lost 4 bases at V and 3 bases at J; junction bases unmatched: 6. The CDR3 spans 15 residues. CDR1 SGHKS and CDR2 YYEKEE come from the germline V gene (reference sequence). The CDR3 loop is CASSPGRGHTGELFF. The CDR3 coding sequence is TGTGCCAGCAGCCCCGGAAGGGGGCACACCGGGGAGCTGTTTTTT. The full variable domain, its missing parts supplied by reference TRBV5-5 and TRBJ2-2, is DAGVTQSPTHLIKTRGQQVTLRCSPISGHKSVSWYQQVLGQGPQFIFQYYEKEERGRGNFPDRFSARQFPNYSSELNVNALLLGDSALYLCASSPGRGHTGELFFGEGSRLTVL.